This T cell receptor beta chain was documented in a study of early T cells in non-severe SARS-CoV-2 infection. Looking at the study overall: RNA in bulk from unsorted whole blood was sequenced, and chains were unpaired. Study-wide results and caveats: CD4 and private specificities were missed by VDJdb matching, which favored anti-spike CD8 responses.

This clonotype was seen at least ten times. Its antigen is not identified. Unique molecular identifiers were added to individual cDNA molecules. One entry per CDR3 protein, called by TCRdb with MiXCR from the 5' RACE reads. The data hold about 83,000 distinct CDR3 sequences, with more than 9% observed a single time. The CDR3 is 15 amino acids. V shed 0 bases and J shed 3 bases, with 11 bases lying between them. Germline V gene lookup returns CDR1 SGHNT and CDR2 YYREEE (reference sequence). Source: whole blood, taken at baseline. This chain connects TRBV5-4 to TRBJ2-3; D unresolved. The receptor comes from an adult who was a healthcare worker with PCR-confirmed SARS-CoV-2 infection or an uninfected control (not recorded which). The CDR3 DNA follows: TGTGCCAGCAGCTTGGACCCTCGAGAGACAGATACGCAGTATTTT. It specifies CASSLDPRETDTQYF.